This T cell receptor beta chain is from a study of shared clonotypes between healthy human individuals. Notes on the study in general: For naive CD4 cells, roughly 4.6% of clonotypes were shared across a handful of donors. Investigators collected only blood, and repertoires in tissues likely differ.

This clone was recorded many times. Its specificity is not known. A CD45RA-negative memory subset and a CD45RA+ naive subset were separated from the CD4+ cells. Method: immunoSEQ multiplex PCR; TCRdb's copy keeps in-frame clones and lacks some. The top ten clones hold 1.5% to 2% of a sample with around 700,000 clones, 72% of them seen once. Germline V gives CDR1 MNHNY, CDR2 SVGAGI (reference sequence). The CDR3 is 13 residues long. The V gene end was trimmed by 6 bases and the J gene end by 4 bases; junction bases not matched to a gene: 5. Sequencing input: memory CD4+ T cells sorted from blood. Subset: CD45RA-negative fraction. This TCR was sampled from a young woman in good health. V and J are TRBV6-6 and TRBJ1-2, with 7 bases lining up with TRBD1. Here the CDR3 DNA reads TGTGCCAGCAGCCAGGGGGGGGGCTATGGCTACACCTTC. Protein sequence: CASSQGGGYGYTF.